Listed below are T cell receptor beta chains from one sample, sequenced in a study of early stage breast cancer tumors. Profiled with immunoSEQ multiplex PCR; TCRdb holds only in-frame clones, not every one. The table includes 25,000 to 35,000 clones, under 60% detected once. Sequenced material: breast tumor tissue. Source of these receptors: a person in their fifties or sixties with breast cancer. CDR3s include the opening cysteine and the closing phenylalanine or tryptophan. The order of the fields is CDR3 protein, CDR3 DNA, clone size, J gene, V gene, D gene. A D gene is named only where the DNA matches it firmly. Clone size, where shown, is once, few, many, or a class for clones that have expanded.

CDR3: CASSELGYTQYF
DNA: TGTGCCAGCAGTGAATTGGGGTATACGCAGTATTTT
size: medium-sized
J: TRBJ2-3
V: TRBV6-1
D: -

CDR3: CASYSRGTSGHNEQFF
DNA: TGTGCCAGCTATTCCAGGGGGACTAGCGGTCACAATGAGCAGTTCTTC
size: -
J: TRBJ2-1
V: TRBV5-8
D: TRBD2

CDR3: CASSSVEGPATSGSCNEQFF
DNA: TGCGCCAGCAGCTCAGTGGAGGGGCCAGCCACTAGCGGGAGTTGTAATGAGCAGTTCTTC
size: -
J: TRBJ2-1
V: TRBV5-1
D: TRBD2

CDR3: CASSLEGAGTDTQYF
DNA: TGTGCCAGCAGCTTAGAGGGGGCCGGGACAGATACGCAGTATTTT
size: -
J: TRBJ2-3
V: TRBV11-3
D: -

CDR3: CASSHRDRGQETQYF
DNA: TGTGCCAGCAGCCACCGGGACAGGGGCCAAGAGACCCAGTACTTC
size: few
J: TRBJ2-5
V: TRBV7-8
D: TRBD1

CDR3: CASSAGTSTSEQYF
DNA: TGTGCCAGCAGCGCCGGGACTAGCACCAGCGAGCAGTACTTC
size: few
J: TRBJ2-7
V: TRBV7-6
D: TRBD2

CDR3: CASSEGVGTATEQFF
DNA: TGTGCCAGCAGTGAAGGAGTAGGAACGGCAACTGAGCAGTTCTTC
size: -
J: TRBJ2-1
V: TRBV25-1
D: -

CDR3: CASRGLAGGGEQYF
DNA: TGTGCCAGCAGGGGACTAGCGGGAGGAGGCGAGCAGTACTTC
size: -
J: TRBJ2-7
V: TRBV6-5
D: TRBD2

CDR3: CASSPGDQPQHF
DNA: TGTGCCAGCTCACCCGGGGATCAGCCCCAGCATTTT
size: -
J: TRBJ1-5
V: TRBV18
D: -

CDR3: CASTTPDSPKLFF
DNA: TGTGCCAGTACCACCCCCGACAGTCCGAAGCTGTTTTTT
size: -
J: TRBJ2-2
V: TRBV19
D: -

CDR3: CASSQVGEEWPQHF
DNA: TGTGCCAGCAGCCAAGTAGGGGAGGAGTGGCCCCAGCATTTT
size: few
J: TRBJ1-5
V: TRBV4-2
D: -

CDR3: CASSLGLAGAEQFF
DNA: TGTGCCAGCAGTTTGGGTCTAGCGGGAGCTGAGCAGTTCTTC
size: -
J: TRBJ2-1
V: TRBV27
D: TRBD2

CDR3: CASSSDRSSYEQYF
DNA: TGTGCCAGCAGCTCCGACAGGAGCTCCTACGAGCAGTACTTC
size: -
J: TRBJ2-7
V: TRBV5-4
D: -

CDR3: CASSVGGSGNEEQFF
DNA: TGTGCCAGCAGCGTAGGTGGTAGCGGGAACGAAGAGCAGTTCTTC
size: few
J: TRBJ2-1
V: TRBV9
D: TRBD2

CDR3: CASSLDLGQPQHF
DNA: TGTGCCAGCAGCTTAGACCTGGGCCAGCCCCAGCATTTT
size: few
J: TRBJ1-5
V: TRBV7-2
D: -

CDR3: CASSRQGDRDTQYF
DNA: TGTGCCAGCAGCCGACAGGGAGATAGAGATACGCAGTATTTT
size: -
J: TRBJ2-3
V: TRBV27
D: TRBD1

CDR3: CASSRGQATNEKLFF
DNA: TGCGCCAGCAGCCGGGGACAGGCGACTAATGAAAAACTGTTTTTT
size: -
J: TRBJ1-4
V: TRBV4-1
D: TRBD1

CDR3: CATWDRENTGELFF
DNA: TGTGCCACCTGGGACAGGGAAAACACCGGGGAGCTGTTTTTT
size: few
J: TRBJ2-2
V: TRBV19
D: TRBD1

CDR3: CACGLAGERGF
DNA: TGTGCCTGCGGACTAGCGGGAGAAAGAGGCTTC
size: -
J: TRBJ2-7
V: TRBV30
D: TRBD2

CDR3: CAWSVSGSSYEQYF
DNA: TGTGCCTGGAGTGTTAGCGGTAGCTCCTACGAGCAGTACTTC
size: -
J: TRBJ2-7
V: TRBV30
D: -

CDR3: CASSLQNTGELFF
DNA: TGTGCCAGCAGCTTGCAGAACACCGGGGAGCTGTTTTTT
size: few
J: TRBJ2-2
V: TRBV5-6
D: -

CDR3: CASSPGLASNEQFF
DNA: TGCGCCAGCAGCCCGGGACTAGCGAGTAATGAGCAGTTCTTC
size: -
J: TRBJ2-1
V: TRBV5-1
D: TRBD2

CDR3: CASRHGTDTYEQYF
DNA: TGTGCCAGCAGACACGGGACGGACACCTACGAGCAGTACTTC
size: medium-sized
J: TRBJ2-7
V: TRBV2
D: -

CDR3: CASSFYTGLDQPQHF
DNA: TGTGCCAGCAGCTTTTATACAGGGTTGGATCAGCCCCAGCATTTT
size: few
J: TRBJ1-5
V: TRBV5-6
D: -

CDR3: CASSLTGLAQGEQFF
DNA: TGTGCTAGCAGCCTTACCGGACTAGCCCAGGGCGAGCAGTTCTTC
size: -
J: TRBJ2-1
V: TRBV7-7
D: TRBD2

CDR3: CASSPTRGAEAFF
DNA: TGTGCCAGCTCACCCACCCGGGGGGCTGAAGCTTTCTTT
size: -
J: TRBJ1-1
V: TRBV18
D: -

CDR3: CASSPNRGRYEQYF
DNA: TGTGCCAGCAGTCCGAACAGGGGGCGATACGAGCAGTACTTC
size: -
J: TRBJ2-7
V: TRBV6-6
D: TRBD1

CDR3: CASQGARAHGYTF
DNA: TGTGCCAGTCAGGGGGCTAGAGCTCATGGCTACACCTTC
size: -
J: TRBJ1-2
V: TRBV6-6
D: TRBD1

CDR3: CASSLVESGANVLTF
DNA: TGTGCCAGCAGCTTGGTAGAGTCTGGGGCCAACGTCCTGACTTTC
size: -
J: TRBJ2-6
V: TRBV5-5
D: -

CDR3: CSVERSTANTEAFF
DNA: TGCAGCGTTGAACGCAGCACGGCTAACACTGAAGCTTTCTTT
size: -
J: TRBJ1-1
V: TRBV29-1
D: -

CDR3: CAISEPDTTYEQYF
DNA: TGTGCCATCAGTGAACCTGACACGACCTACGAGCAGTACTTC
size: -
J: TRBJ2-7
V: TRBV10-3
D: -

CDR3: CASSPPGQSYEQYF
DNA: TGTGCCAGCAGCCCCCCGGGCCAGTCCTACGAGCAGTACTTC
size: -
J: TRBJ2-7
V: TRBV7-9
D: -

CDR3: CASSERTGGLISYEQYF
DNA: TGTGCCAGCAGTGAGAGAACAGGGGGCCTCATCTCCTACGAGCAGTACTTC
size: -
J: TRBJ2-7
V: TRBV6-1
D: TRBD1

CDR3: CASSQALGNQETQYF
DNA: TGCGCCAGCAGCCAAGCCCTGGGGAACCAAGAGACCCAGTACTTC
size: -
J: TRBJ2-5
V: TRBV4-3
D: -

CDR3: CASSLTRGETQYF
DNA: TGCGCCAGCAGCTTGACCAGGGGCGAGACCCAGTACTTC
size: few
J: TRBJ2-5
V: TRBV5-1
D: -

CDR3: CASSHLLTSGDYNEQFF
DNA: TGCGCCAGCAGCCATCTTTTAACTAGCGGGGATTACAATGAGCAGTTCTTC
size: -
J: TRBJ2-1
V: TRBV5-1
D: TRBD2

CDR3: CASSISDHQPQHF
DNA: TGTGCCAGTAGTATATCAGACCATCAGCCCCAGCATTTT
size: medium-sized
J: TRBJ1-5
V: TRBV19
D: -

CDR3: CASSLAPYNEQFF
DNA: TGTGCCAGCAGCTTGGCCCCCTACAATGAGCAGTTCTTC
size: -
J: TRBJ2-1
V: TRBV5-8
D: -

CDR3: CASAGSGLASTGELFF
DNA: TGTGCCAGCGCCGGATCTGGACTAGCGAGCACCGGGGAGCTGTTTTTT
size: -
J: TRBJ2-2
V: TRBV11-2
D: TRBD2

CDR3: CASSQSGGAHGELFF
DNA: TGTGCCAGCAGCCAATCTGGGGGCGCCCACGGGGAGCTGTTTTTT
size: -
J: TRBJ2-2
V: TRBV16
D: -

CDR3: CASSGGQGGPSYEQYF
DNA: TGTGCCAGCAGTGGAGGGCAGGGGGGACCTTCCTACGAGCAGTACTTC
size: -
J: TRBJ2-7
V: TRBV2
D: -

CDR3: CASSYFAGVSDTQYF
DNA: TGTGCCAGCAGTTACTTTGCGGGAGTATCAGATACGCAGTATTTT
size: -
J: TRBJ2-3
V: TRBV6-5
D: TRBD2

CDR3: CASSLYGQNIRMRGGYTF
DNA: TGTGCCAGCAGCTTGTATGGGCAGAATATACGGATGAGGGGTGGCTACACCTTC
size: -
J: TRBJ1-2
V: TRBV5-6
D: -

CDR3: CSVPPGLAGQQFF
DNA: TGCAGCGTTCCCCCGGGACTAGCGGGACAGCAGTTCTTC
size: few
J: TRBJ2-1
V: TRBV29-1
D: TRBD2

CDR3: CASSRGTLGGQYF
DNA: TGTGCCAGCAGCCGGGGGACACTAGGGGGGCAGTATTTT
size: -
J: TRBJ2-3
V: TRBV7-2
D: -

CDR3: CASHPAGPLEMNTEAFF
DNA: TGTGCCAGCCATCCCGCGGGGCCGCTAGAAATGAACACTGAAGCTTTCTTT
size: -
J: TRBJ1-1
V: TRBV28
D: -

CDR3: CASSQVMTGSGYTF
DNA: TGTGCCAGCAGCCAAGTGATGACAGGGAGTGGCTACACCTTC
size: few
J: TRBJ1-2
V: TRBV4-2
D: TRBD1

CDR3: CASSLRGNTIYF
DNA: TGTGCCAGCAGCTTGAGAGGAAACACCATATATTTT
size: -
J: TRBJ1-3
V: TRBV5-6
D: -

CDR3: CAWSPEGLYGYTF
DNA: TGTGCCTGGAGTCCCGAGGGTCTCTATGGCTACACCTTC
size: -
J: TRBJ1-2
V: TRBV30
D: -

CDR3: CASSASGRGSNEQFF
DNA: TGTGCCAGCAGCGCGAGCGGGAGAGGTAGCAATGAGCAGTTCTTC
size: -
J: TRBJ2-1
V: TRBV9
D: TRBD2

CDR3: CASSENYGYTF
DNA: TGTGCCAGCAGTGAAAACTATGGCTACACCTTC
size: few
J: TRBJ1-2
V: TRBV2
D: -

CDR3: CASSSTGGGRRTGELFF
DNA: TGTGCCAGCAGTTCCACCGGCGGGGGGCGCAGGACCGGGGAGCTGTTTTTT
size: -
J: TRBJ2-2
V: TRBV25-1
D: TRBD2

CDR3: CASMGYTEAFF
DNA: TGTGCCAGCATGGGATACACTGAAGCTTTCTTT
size: few
J: TRBJ1-1
V: TRBV2
D: -

CDR3: CASSGMNTEAFF
DNA: TGTGCCAGCAGTGGAATGAACACTGAAGCTTTCTTT
size: -
J: TRBJ1-1
V: TRBV7-9
D: -

CDR3: CASSLGQGGLYGYTF
DNA: TGCGCCAGCAGCTTGGGACAGGGGGGGCTCTATGGCTACACCTTC
size: -
J: TRBJ1-2
V: TRBV5-1
D: TRBD1

CDR3: CASSLEGSGRIFTDEQYF
DNA: TGTGCCAGCAGCTTGGAAGGTAGCGGGAGGATATTTACCGACGAGCAGTACTTC
size: few
J: TRBJ2-7
V: TRBV5-4
D: TRBD2